The 21 T cell receptor beta chains presented below share a single source sample, sequenced in a study of molecular identifiers for immune sequencing clone quantification. TCRdb passed the PCR reads through MiXCR, listing each CDR3 protein once. This table holds approximately 37,000 distinct CDR3 sequences, roughly 21% found once. Sequencing was carried out using naive CD8+ T cells from blood, with Jurkat cell RNA spiked in. The subset here: FACS-sorted CD8+CD4-CCR7+CD45RA+ naive T cells. These receptors were obtained from a human donor in good health. Some libraries in this study had Jurkat cell RNA spiked in.

This clonotype was recorded many times. The V call is TRBV5-6, the J call TRBJ2-2; 7 bases match TRBD2. The germline V gene encodes CDR1 SGHDT and CDR2 YYEEEE. The CDR3 spans 16 residues. Trimming took 4 bases from V and 4 from J; bases not matched to a gene: 10. The CDR3 region is CASSPGGKLVTGELFF. The DNA of the CDR3 is TGTGCCAGCAGCCCCGGGGGGAAATTAGTCACCGGGGAGCTGTTTTTT.

This clonotype was seen many times. J is TRBJ1-2 and V is TRBV9; TRBD1 is a possible D gene (5 bases). Trimming removed 0 bases from V and 0 bases from J, with 9 bases in between. The germline V gene has CDR1 SGDLS and CDR2 YYNGEE. This CDR3 has 15 residues. CDR3 sequence: CASSVVTETNYGYTF. CDR3 DNA sequence: TGTGCCAGCAGCGTAGTGACAGAAACTAACTATGGCTACACCTTC. Supplemented by reference TRBV9 and TRBJ1-2, the full variable domain reads DSGVTQTPKHLITATGQRVTLRCSPRSGDLSVYWYQQSLDQGLQFLIQYYNGEERAKGNILERFSAQQFPDLHSELNLSSLELGDSALYFCASSVVTETNYGYTFGSGTRLTVV.

This clonotype occurred many times. The J gene is TRBJ1-2, the V gene TRBV7-9; 9 bases align to TRBD1. Germline V gene sequence: CDR1 SEHNR, CDR2 FQNEAQ (reference sequence). V lost 4 bases, J lost 7 bases, and 10 bases stayed unmatched. The CDR3 is 15 amino acids. The CDR3 sequence: CASSSLGTGSGGYTF. The CDR3 DNA sequence: TGTGCCAGCAGCTCTCTAGGGACAGGGAGCGGTGGCTACACCTTC.

The count of this clonotype is one. CDR3 in amino acids: CASSLAGLATYNEQFF. In DNA, the CDR3 is TGTGCCAGCAGCTTAGCGGGTCTAGCGACCTACAATGAGCAGTTCTTC. J is TRBJ2-1 and V is TRBV7-6; D possibly corresponds to TRBD2 (6 bases). The CDR3 is 16 residues long. The germline gives CDR1 SGHVS, CDR2 FNYEAQ. V shed 0 bases and J shed 2 bases, with 11 bases lying between them.

This clonotype occurred many times. The rearrangement links TRBV27 to TRBJ2-5, with 7 bases that match TRBD2. The junction had 7 bases not matched to a gene; V was cut back by 1 base and J by 5 bases. Germline CDR1 is MNHEY and CDR2 is SMNVEV (reference sequence). CDR3 length: 15 amino acids. CDR3 region: CASSLFGGSGETQYF. CDR3 in DNA: TGTGCCAGCAGTTTATTCGGCGGGAGCGGGGAGACCCAGTACTTC.

This clonotype appeared many times. The genes are TRBV12-3 or TRBV12-4 and TRBJ1-1; 8 bases are a match to TRBD1. The CDR3 runs 16 residues. The junction had 10 bases not matched to a gene; V was cut back by 5 bases and J by 2 bases. The DNA of the CDR3 is TGTGCCAGCAGTCCTAGCGCGGGACAGGTTAACACTGAAGCTTTCTTT. It is translated as CASSPSAGQVNTEAFF.

This clonotype was recorded only once. The chain has TRBV20-1 and TRBJ2-7, with D unclear. The V and J ends lost 1 base and 6 bases respectively, with 10 bases between them. There are 12 residues in the CDR3. Germline V gene sequence: CDR1 DFQATT, CDR2 SNEGSKA (reference sequence). The CDR3 reads CSARADKGEQYF. For the CDR3, the DNA is TGCAGTGCTAGAGCCGACAAAGGCGAGCAGTACTTC.

The rearrangement joins TRBV7-6 to TRBJ2-3; 13 bases fit TRBD2. The germline V gene encodes CDR1 SGHVS and CDR2 FNYEAQ. The V segment lost 1 base and the J segment 3 bases; nucleotides outside the gene matches: 4. The CDR3 spans 17 residues. The CDR3 DNA reads as TGTGCCAGCAGCTTAGAACTAGCGGGAGGGCTAACAGATACGCAGTATTTT. Encoded protein: CASSLELAGGLTDTQYF.

This clonotype was counted many times. The chain combines TRBV9 with TRBJ1-3; perhaps TRBD1 as D (5 bases). This CDR3 comprises 15 residues. CDR1 and CDR2 from the germline V gene are SGDLS and YYNGEE. Trimming removed 4 bases at V and 3 bases at J, with 14 bases between. This chain's CDR3 is CASSPAGGFGNTIYF. CDR3 in DNA: TGTGCCAGCAGCCCAGCGGGGGGTTTTGGAAACACCATATATTTT.

This clonotype appeared many times. The chain is built from TRBV27 and TRBJ1-5; D ambiguous. V was clipped by 5 bases and J by 7 bases, with 15 bases between them. Germline CDR1 reads MNHEY; CDR2 reads SMNVEV (reference sequence). This CDR3 is 14 amino acids long. CDR3 in DNA: TGTGCCAGCAGTCCAATATTTCACATCCAGCCCCAGCATTTT. Its protein product is CASSPIFHIQPQHF.

This clonotype was detected ten times or more. The genes are TRBV3-1 and TRBJ1-1, with D hard to call. Germline CDR1 LGHDT, CDR2 YNNKEL (reference sequence). The CDR3 runs to 13 residues. The germline V and J ends were trimmed by 3 bases and 0 bases, with 5 bases remaining between them. In DNA form, the CDR3 reads TGTGCCAGCAGCCAGACCTTGAACACTGAAGCTTTCTTT. Amino acids: CASSQTLNTEAFF.

This clonotype was found many times. The chain combines TRBV7-9 with TRBJ2-1, with TRBD2 matching over 9 bases. The ends lost 3 bases at V and 10 bases at J; junction bases unmatched: 10. This CDR3 has 15 residues. Germline V lookup: CDR1 SEHNR, CDR2 FQNEAQ (reference sequence). CDR3 sequence: CASSLRSGSSEEQFF. CDR3 nucleotide sequence: TGTGCCAGCAGCTTGCGTAGCGGGAGTTCGGAAGAGCAGTTCTTC.

In this sample, this clonotype turned up once. This may come from a read error, since a much larger clone is one base off. The rearrangement links TRBV19 to TRBJ2-5; a weak D match, TRBD2 (7 bases). Looked up from germline, CDR1 is LNHDA and CDR2 is SQIVND (reference sequence). This CDR3 comprises 13 residues. Here the CDR3 DNA reads TGTGCCAGTAGGAAGTGGGAGGGGGAGACCCAGTGCTTC. Translation gives CASRKWEGETQCF.

This clonotype was detected ten times or more. The rearrangement links TRBV28 to TRBJ2-5; perhaps TRBD1 as D (5 bases). The CDR3 contains 13 residues. Germline V lookup: CDR1 MDHEN, CDR2 SYDVKM. With 6 bases removed from V and 1 base from J, the gap between germline ends came to 9 bases. The CDR3 region has the DNA TGTGCCAGCAGAAGACAGTTCCAAGAGACCCAGTACTTC. It yields the protein CASRRQFQETQYF. Full variable domain (remainder filled in from reference TRBV28 and TRBJ2-5): DVKVTQSSRYLVKRTGEKVFLECVQDMDHENMFWYRQDPGLGLRLIYFSYDVKMKEKGDIPEGYSVSREKKERFSLILESASTNQTSMYLCASRRQFQETQYFGPGTRLLVL.

A remark on this clonotype: Just one base apart from a much larger clone, this may be a read error. No conserved phenylalanine or tryptophan is present at the end of the CDR3, so a read error is the likely explanation. The V call is TRBV5-1, the J call TRBJ2-5, with TRBD1 matching over 7 bases. Germline CDR1 and CDR2: SGHRS and YFSETQ. Losses at the gene ends were 5 bases for V and 3 bases for J; bases not matched to a gene: 4. This CDR3 spans 13 amino acids. CDR3 sequence reads: CASRGTAEETQYL. The DNA for the CDR3 is TGCGCCAGCAGAGGGACAGCCGAAGAGACCCAGTACCTC.

The V gene is TRBV11-3, the J gene TRBJ2-5, with 10 bases matching TRBD1. J lost 5 bases, V lost 5 bases, and 8 bases had no gene match. Germline V gene sequence: CDR1 SGHNT, CDR2 YENEEA. The CDR3 has 15 amino acids. This CDR3 reads CASSPSRTGGETQYF. The DNA of the CDR3 is TGTGCCAGCAGCCCTAGTAGGACAGGGGGTGAGACCCAGTACTTC.

The chain uses TRBV28 and TRBJ2-7, with D possibly TRBD2 on 5 matching bases. Trimming pared 9 bases from V and 3 bases from J, leaving 18 bases between. The CDR3 length is 14 residues. Germline loops: CDR1 MDHEN, CDR2 SYDVKM. Here the CDR3 DNA reads TGTGCCAGTAGCGTTCGTAGCGTCGGCTACGAGCAGTACTTC. This gives the protein CASSVRSVGYEQYF.

This rearrangement joins TRBV6-6 to TRBJ2-7; D is possibly TRBD2 (6 bases). The length of the CDR3 is 14 residues. Germline-derived CDR1 and CDR2 are MNHNY and SVGAGI (reference sequence). V was cut by 5 bases and J by 6 bases, with 17 bases left in between. CDR3 in DNA: TGTGCCAGCAGTGCCGGGACTTATCCTATCGAGCAGTACTTC. Encoded protein: CASSAGTYPIEQYF.

This clonotype was observed a few times. J is TRBJ1-1 and V is TRBV4-3; D gene uncertain. The germline V and J ends were trimmed by 0 bases and 9 bases, with 11 bases remaining between them. There are 13 residues in the CDR3. Germline V gene lookup returns CDR1 LGHNA and CDR2 YSLEER. The CDR3 reads CASSQDYNGKAFF. CDR3 coding DNA: TGCGCCAGCAGCCAAGATTATAATGGGAAAGCTTTCTTT.

This clonotype has a count of ten or more. The V call is TRBV19, the J call TRBJ1-5, with D hard to call. The CDR3 length is 16 residues. The V gene's germline CDR1 is LNHDA and CDR2 SQIVND (reference sequence). The V and J ends lost 4 bases and 5 bases respectively, with 18 bases between them. CDR3 in DNA: TGTGCCAGTAGTACCCGACCTAGCAATCCCCATCAGCCCCAGCATTTT. Translation: CASSTRPSNPHQPQHF.

This clonotype was recorded a few times. This sequence joins TRBV6-5 and TRBJ2-1, with 16 bases aligning to TRBD2. Germline V gene lookup returns CDR1 MNHEY and CDR2 SVGAGI. This CDR3 has 16 residues. Trimming removed 3 bases from V and 6 bases from J; junction bases left unmatched: 2. The CDR3 here is CASSYGTSGRANEQFF. CDR3 nucleotides: TGTGCCAGCAGTTATGGGACTAGCGGGAGGGCCAATGAGCAGTTCTTC.